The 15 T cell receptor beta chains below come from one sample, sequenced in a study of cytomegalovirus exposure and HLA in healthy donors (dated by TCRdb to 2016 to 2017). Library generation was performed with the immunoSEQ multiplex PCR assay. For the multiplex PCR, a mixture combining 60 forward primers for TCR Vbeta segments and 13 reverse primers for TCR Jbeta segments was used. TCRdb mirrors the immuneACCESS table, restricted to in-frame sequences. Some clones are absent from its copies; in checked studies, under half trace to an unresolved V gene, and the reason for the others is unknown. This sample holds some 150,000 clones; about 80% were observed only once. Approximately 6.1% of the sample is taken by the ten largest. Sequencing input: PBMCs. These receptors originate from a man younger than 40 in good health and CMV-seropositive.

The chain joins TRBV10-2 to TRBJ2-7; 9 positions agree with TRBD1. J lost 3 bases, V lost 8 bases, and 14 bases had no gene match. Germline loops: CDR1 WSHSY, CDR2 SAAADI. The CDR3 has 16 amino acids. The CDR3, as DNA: TGCGCCAGCCGGCAGGGGCTCGGGACAGGGTACTACGAGCAGTACTTC. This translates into CASRQGLGTGYYEQYF.

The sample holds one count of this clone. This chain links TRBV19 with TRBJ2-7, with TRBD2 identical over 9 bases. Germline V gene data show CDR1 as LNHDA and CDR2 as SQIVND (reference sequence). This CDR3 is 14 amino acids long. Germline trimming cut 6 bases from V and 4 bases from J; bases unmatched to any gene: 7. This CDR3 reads CASSPLAGRYEQYF. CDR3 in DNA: TGTGCCAGTAGCCCCCTAGCGGGGAGGTACGAGCAGTACTTC.

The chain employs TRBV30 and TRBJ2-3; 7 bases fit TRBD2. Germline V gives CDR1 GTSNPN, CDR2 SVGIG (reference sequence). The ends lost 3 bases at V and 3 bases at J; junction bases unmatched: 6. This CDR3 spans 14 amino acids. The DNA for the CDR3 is TGTGCCTGGAGACTGGGAGCGGGGACAGATACGCAGTATTTT. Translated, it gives CAWRLGAGTDTQYF.

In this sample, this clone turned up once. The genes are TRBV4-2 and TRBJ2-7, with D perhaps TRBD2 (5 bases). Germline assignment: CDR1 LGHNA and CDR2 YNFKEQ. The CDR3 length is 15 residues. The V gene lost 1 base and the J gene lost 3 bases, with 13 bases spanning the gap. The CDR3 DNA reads TGTGCCAGCAGCCAAGGACGCGGGTCCCTCTACGAGCAGTACTTC. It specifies CASSQGRGSLYEQYF.

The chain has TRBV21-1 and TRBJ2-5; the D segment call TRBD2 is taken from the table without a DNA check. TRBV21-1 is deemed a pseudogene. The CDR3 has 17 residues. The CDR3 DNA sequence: TGTGCCAGCAGCAAAATCCCAACTAGCGGGCTACTAGAGACCCAGTACTTC. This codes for CASSKIPTSGLLETQYF.

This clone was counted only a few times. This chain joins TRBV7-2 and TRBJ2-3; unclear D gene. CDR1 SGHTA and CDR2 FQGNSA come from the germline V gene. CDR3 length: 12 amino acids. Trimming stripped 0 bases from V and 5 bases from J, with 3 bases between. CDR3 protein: CASSLARDTQYF. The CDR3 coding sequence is TGTGCCAGCAGCTTAGCGAGAGATACGCAGTATTTT.

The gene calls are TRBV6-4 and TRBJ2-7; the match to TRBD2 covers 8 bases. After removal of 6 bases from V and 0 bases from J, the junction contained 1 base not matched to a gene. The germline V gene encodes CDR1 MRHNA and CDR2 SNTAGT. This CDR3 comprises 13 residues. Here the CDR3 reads CASRGTSSYEQYF. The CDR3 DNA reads TGTGCCAGCAGGGGGACTAGCTCCTACGAGCAGTACTTC.

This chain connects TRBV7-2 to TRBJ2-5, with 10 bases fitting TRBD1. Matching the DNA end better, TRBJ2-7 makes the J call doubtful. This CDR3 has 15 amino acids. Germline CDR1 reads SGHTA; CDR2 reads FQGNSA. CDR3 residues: CASSPRTGGIGEQYF. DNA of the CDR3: TGTGCCAGCAGCCCCCGGACAGGGGGAATCGGCGAGCAGTACTTC.

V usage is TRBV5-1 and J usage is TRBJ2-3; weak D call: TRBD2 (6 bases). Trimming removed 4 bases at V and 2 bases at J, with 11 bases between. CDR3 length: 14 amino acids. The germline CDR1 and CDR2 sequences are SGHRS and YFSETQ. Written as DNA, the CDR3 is TGCGCCAGCAGCCTAGGGACTGCCACAGATACGCAGTATTTT. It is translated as CASSLGTATDTQYF.

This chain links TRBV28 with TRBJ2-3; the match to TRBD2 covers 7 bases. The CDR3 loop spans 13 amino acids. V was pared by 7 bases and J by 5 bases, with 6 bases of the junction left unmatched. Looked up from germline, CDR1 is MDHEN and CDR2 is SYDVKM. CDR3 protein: CASNTAGRDTQYF. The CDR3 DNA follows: TGTGCCAGCAATACAGCGGGAAGAGATACGCAGTATTTT. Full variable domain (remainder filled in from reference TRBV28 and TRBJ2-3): DVKVTQSSRYLVKRTGEKVFLECVQDMDHENMFWYRQDPGLGLRLIYFSYDVKMKEKGDIPEGYSVSREKKERFSLILESASTNQTSMYLCASNTAGRDTQYFGPGTRLTVL.

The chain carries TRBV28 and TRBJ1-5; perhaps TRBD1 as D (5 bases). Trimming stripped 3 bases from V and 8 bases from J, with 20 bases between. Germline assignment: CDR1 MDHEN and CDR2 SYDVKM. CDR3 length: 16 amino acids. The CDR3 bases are TGTGCCAGCAGTTTCCGCCTCAGGAGGGCGGGGGAGCCCCAGCATTTT. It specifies CASSFRLRRAGEPQHF.

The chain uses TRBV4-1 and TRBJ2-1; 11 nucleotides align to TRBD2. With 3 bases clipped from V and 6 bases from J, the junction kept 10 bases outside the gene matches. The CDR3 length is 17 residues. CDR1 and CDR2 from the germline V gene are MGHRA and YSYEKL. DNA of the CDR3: TGCGCCAGCAGCCATCTGACTTGGACTAGCGGGTCCAATGAGCAGTTCTTC. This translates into CASSHLTWTSGSNEQFF.

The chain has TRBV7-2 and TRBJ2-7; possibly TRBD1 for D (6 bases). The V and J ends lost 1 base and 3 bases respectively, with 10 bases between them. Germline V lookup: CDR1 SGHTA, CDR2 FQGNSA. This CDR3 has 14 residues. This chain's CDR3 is CASSLGQAFYEQYF. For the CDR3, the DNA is TGTGCCAGCAGCTTAGGACAGGCCTTCTACGAGCAGTACTTC.

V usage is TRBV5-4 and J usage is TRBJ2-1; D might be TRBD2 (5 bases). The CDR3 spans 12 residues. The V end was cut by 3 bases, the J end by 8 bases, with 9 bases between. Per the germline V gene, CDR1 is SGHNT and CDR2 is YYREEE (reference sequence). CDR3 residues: CASSWGVDEQFF. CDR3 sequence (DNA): TGTGCCAGCAGCTGGGGAGTCGATGAGCAGTTCTTC.

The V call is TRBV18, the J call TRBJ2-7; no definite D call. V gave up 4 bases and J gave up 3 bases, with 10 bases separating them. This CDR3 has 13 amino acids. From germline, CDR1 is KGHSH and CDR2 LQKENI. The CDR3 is CASSLAPNYEQYF. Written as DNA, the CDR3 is TGTGCCAGCTCACTGGCACCCAACTACGAGCAGTACTTC.